This T cell receptor (beta chain) derives from a study of T-cell reconstitution after alpha-beta-depleted transplantation in children. General study results and limits: It was reported that alpha-beta T cells came from several hundred expanded graft clones (about two months after transplant). Some patients' high day-60 TCRbeta diversity was attributed to recipient cells surviving conditioning.

This clonotype was found many times. Its antigen is not identified. The V end was cut by 4 bases, the J end by 10 bases, with 16 bases between. The CDR3 is 13 amino acids. Germline V lookup: CDR1 SGDLS, CDR2 YYNGEE. Unique molecular identifiers were incorporated during preparation of the TCRbeta library. TCRdb reprocessed the PCR reads via MiXCR and lists one record per CDR3 protein. The sample has more than 400,000 distinct CDR3 sequences; roughly 10% are singletons. This chain joins TRBV9 and TRBJ2-3; D unclear. The sequence derives from a female patient aged 2-9 years who had a stem cell transplant for aplastic anemia, so the T cells may come from the graft donor. The sequences come from PBMCs, mostly from graft donor cells, collected 180 days after TCRalphabeta/CD19-depleted stem cell transplant. CDR3 loop: CASSLEALSPQYF. The DNA for the CDR3 is TGTGCCAGCAGCCTAGAGGCTCTCTCCCCGCAGTATTTT.